This paragraph reports one T cell receptor beta chain. The sample originates from a study of blood T cell repertoires in COVID-19. Looking at the study overall: Researchers got acute and convalescent COVID-19 samples from the United States, Italy and Spain. PBMCs, B-cell-depleted T cells, or T cells were the source of the cDNA or gDNA that made up the material.

Per germline, CDR1 LGHDT and CDR2 YNNKEL (reference sequence). V lost 3 bases and J lost 4, with 9 bases in between. This CDR3 is built from 14 residues. Some clones are missing from TCRdb's copy, which holds only in-frame ones; the method was immunoSEQ multiplex PCR. The profile covers about 91,000 clones, with approximately 86% appearing a single time and around 8.1% taken by the ten largest. The sequence was obtained from a woman in her 70s with acute or convalescent COVID-19. Sequenced sample: peripheral blood. The chain joins TRBV3-1 (or the pseudogene TRBV3-2) to TRBJ2-2; D ambiguous. DNA of the CDR3: TGTGCCAGCAGCCACTCCACCGGCACCGGGGAGCTGTTTTTT. Its protein product is CASSHSTGTGELFF.